This T cell receptor (beta chain) emerged from a study of somatic mutations in cytotoxic T cells in rheumatoid arthritis. Of note for this clone: Its antigen is unknown.

Study-level findings and limits: Any difference in CD8+ T-cell clonality between patients who had rheumatoid arthritis and healthy controls who were age-matched was not statistically significant.

Measured with immunoSEQ multiplex PCR; TCRdb has only the in-frame clones, and not every one. The repertoire holds approximately 30,000 clones, approximately 78% seen once, with about 7.7% in the top ten. V lost 1 base and J lost 0, with 10 bases in between. This CDR3 has 15 amino acids. Germline CDR1 and CDR2: SGHVS and FQNEAQ. The receptor comes from an adult with rheumatoid arthritis. The rearrangement links TRBV7-8 to TRBJ2-7; D might be TRBD2 (5 bases). The sequencing sample was made of CD8+ T cells sorted from blood. The CDR3 region is CASSLGISASYEQYF. The CDR3 DNA reads as TGTGCCAGCAGCTTAGGAATTAGCGCCTCCTACGAGCAGTACTTC.